Following are 28 T cell receptor beta chains from one sample sequenced in a study of T cell repertoires in cytomegalovirus infection. These receptors have no known antigen. Using its own MiXCR run on the reads, TCRdb lists one record per CDR3 protein. The profile covers 45,000 to 50,000 distinct CDR3 sequences, with 15% to 25% appearing a single time and 53% taken by the ten largest. Sample: CD8+ T cells from cultured PBMCs, taken from culture after CMV antigen stimulation. The source is a human donor in good health (CMV status not recorded). Some clones in this sample may be carry-over from other donors' samples.

Only one count was recorded for this clonotype. The chain links TRBV20-1 to TRBJ2-7, with no clear D. Germline CDR1 and CDR2: DFQATT and SNEGSKA (reference sequence). The V gene lost 2 bases and the J gene lost 3 bases, with 11 bases spanning the gap. The CDR3 has 13 residues. The CDR3, as DNA: TGCAGTGCTAGACAACCTTACGGCTACGAGCAGTACTTC. It translates to CSARQPYGYEQYF.

This clonotype was seen ten or more times. The V gene is TRBV7-9, the J gene TRBJ1-1; 11 positions agree with TRBD1. The junction had 14 bases not matched to a gene; V was cut back by 10 bases and J by 1 base. CDR1 SEHNR and CDR2 FQNEAQ come from the germline V gene (reference sequence). The CDR3 covers 17 residues. The CDR3 nucleotides read TGTGCCACCGCGGGTTGGACAGGGGGCCGAAGGAACACTGAAGCTTTCTTT. This sequence encodes CATAGWTGGRRNTEAFF.

This clonotype has a handful of counts. This CDR3 is CASSQDLDTMAKAFF. DNA for the CDR3: TGTGCCAGCAGCCAAGATTTGGACACCATGGCGAAAGCTTTCTTT. V gene TRBV3-1 combines with J gene TRBJ1-1, with D possibly being TRBD1 (5 bases). The V end was cut by 0 bases, the J end by 9 bases, with 17 bases between. CDR1 LGHDT and CDR2 YNNKEL come from the germline V gene (reference sequence). CDR3 length: 15 residues. Full variable domain (missing parts from reference TRBV3-1 and TRBJ1-1): DTAVSQTPKYLVTQMGNDKSIKCEQNLGHDTMYWYKQDSKKFLKIMFSYNNKELIINETVPNRFSPKSPDKAHLNLHINSLELGDSAVYFCASSQDLDTMAKAFFGQGTRLTVV.

This clonotype is categorized as medium-sized. The chain links TRBV27 to TRBJ2-5; D is uncertain. Trimming stripped 1 base from V and 0 bases from J, with 12 bases between. This CDR3 comprises 16 residues. Germline V lookup: CDR1 MNHEY, CDR2 SMNVEV (reference sequence). The CDR3 loop is CASSLFWTADQETQYF. The DNA for the CDR3 is TGTGCCAGCAGTTTATTCTGGACGGCAGACCAAGAGACCCAGTACTTC.

This clonotype was recorded many times. The chain recombines TRBV12-3 or TRBV12-4 with TRBJ1-6; no clear D. Trimming cost V 3 bases and J 0 bases, with 9 bases left between them. The CDR3 loop spans 16 amino acids. The CDR3 sequence is CASSFSPSSYNSPLHF. The CDR3 coding sequence is TGTGCCAGCAGTTTTTCGCCGAGCTCCTATAATTCACCCCTCCACTTT.

This clonotype was detected ten times or more. V is TRBV7-6 and J is TRBJ1-1, with 9 bases that match TRBD1. Per the germline V gene, CDR1 is SGHVS and CDR2 is FNYEAQ. This CDR3 region has 15 residues. V was pared by 5 bases and J by 6 bases, with 10 bases of the junction left unmatched. In DNA form, the CDR3 reads TGTGCCAGCAGCATATCCGGGACAGGGATCCCTGAAGCTTTCTTT. Protein product: CASSISGTGIPEAFF.

The V and J genes are TRBV11-2 and TRBJ2-7; TRBD2 aligns across 12 bases. Germline V gene lookup returns CDR1 SGHAT and CDR2 FQNNGV. The CDR3 loop spans 15 amino acids. Trimming took 5 bases from V and 4 from J; bases not matched to a gene: 6. The CDR3 DNA sequence: TGTGCCAGCAGCCCCTCGACTAGCGGGAGTTACGAGCAGTACTTC. Translating gives CASSPSTSGSYEQYF.

The chain couples TRBV7-7 to TRBJ2-2, with 8 bases matching TRBD1. The CDR3 runs 13 residues. With V trimmed by 5 bases and J by 6 bases, 2 bases remained unmatched. Germline V gene lookup returns CDR1 SSHAT and CDR2 FNYEAQ (reference sequence). The CDR3 here is CASSKQGAGELFF. The CDR3 DNA sequence: TGTGCCAGCAGCAAACAGGGGGCCGGGGAGCTGTTTTTT.

V and J are TRBV9 and TRBJ1-4; weak D call: TRBD1 (6 bases). This CDR3 contains 15 residues. CDR1 is SGDLS and CDR2 is YYNGEE in the germline V gene. The ends were cut back, 2 bases at V and 4 bases at J, with 12 bases in the middle. Here the CDR3 reads CASSVTTGVNEKLFF. CDR3 DNA: TGTGCCAGCAGCGTTACGACAGGAGTTAATGAAAAACTGTTTTTT.

This sequence joins TRBV27 and TRBJ1-1; D ambiguous. CDR3 length: 16 residues. The germline CDR1 and CDR2 sequences are MNHEY and SMNVEV (reference sequence). V lost 6 bases and J 0 bases, leaving 17 bases between the germline ends. The CDR3 DNA is TGTGCCAGCAGGCCTGCTGCGGGAGGCCTGAACACTGAAGCTTTCTTT. Its protein is CASRPAAGGLNTEAFF.

This clonotype was picked up many times. The V call is TRBV7-9, the J call TRBJ1-1; perhaps TRBD1 as D (5 bases). Trimming took 5 bases from V and 0 from J, leaving 13 bases between them. CDR1 and CDR2 (germline): SEHNR, FQNEAQ (reference sequence). The CDR3 runs to 15 residues. The CDR3 region has the DNA TGTGCCAGCAGCACACAGGCACCCGTGAACACTGAAGCTTTCTTT. Its translation: CASSTQAPVNTEAFF. The full variable domain, rest sourced from reference TRBV7-9 and TRBJ1-1, is DTGVSQNPRHKITKRGQNVTFRCDPISEHNRLYWYRQTLGQGPEFLTYFQNEAQLEKSRLLSDRFSAERPKGSFSTLEIQRTEQGDSAMYLCASSTQAPVNTEAFFGQGTRLTVV.

This clonotype was counted many times. A read error may account for a junction end that differs from germline. The chain is built from TRBV6-2 or TRBV6-3 and TRBJ2-7; D is ambiguous. Germline V gene sequence: CDR1 MNHEY, CDR2 SVGEGT. CDR3 length equals 13 residues. The CDR3: CASSYRAQQTPLF. The CDR3 bases are TGTGCCAGCAGTTACAGGGCCCAGCAAACTCCGTTATTC.

This clonotype was picked up many times. This chain joins TRBV7-2 and TRBJ2-3; D not resolved. Looked up from germline, CDR1 is SGHTA and CDR2 is FQGNSA. The CDR3 contains 16 residues. Trimming stripped 1 base from V and 0 bases from J, with 11 bases between. The CDR3 here is CASSLGVSASTDTQYF. The CDR3 DNA reads TGTGCCAGCAGCTTAGGAGTCAGTGCTAGCACAGATACGCAGTATTTT. The full variable domain, with the rest looked up from reference TRBV7-2 and TRBJ2-3, is GAGVSQSPSNKVTEKGKDVELRCDPISGHTALYWYRQSLGQGLEFLIYFQGNSAPDKSGLPSDRFSAERTGGSVSTLTIQRTQQEDSAVYLCASSLGVSASTDTQYFGPGTRLTVL.

This clonotype was seen a handful of times. This chain connects TRBV11-2 to TRBJ2-1; D assignment may be TRBD1 or TRBD2 (5 bases each). Trimming removed 5 bases from V and 8 bases from J, with 16 bases in between. CDR1 SGHAT and CDR2 FQNNGV come from the germline V gene. The CDR3 extends over 14 amino acids. CDR3 region: CASSPDSLGDEQFF. For the CDR3, the DNA is TGTGCCAGCAGCCCCGACAGCCTCGGGGATGAGCAGTTCTTC.

The V gene is TRBV5-1, the J gene TRBJ2-1; perhaps TRBD1 as D (7 bases). V was pared by 1 base and J by 9 bases, with 14 bases between. CDR3 length equals 14 residues. From germline, CDR1 is SGHRS and CDR2 YFSETQ. CDR3 DNA: TGCGCCAGCAGCTTGCAGGGGGGAAAAATTGAGCAGTTCTTC. It is translated as CASSLQGGKIEQFF.

The genes are TRBV28 and TRBJ2-7; 9 bases map to TRBD1. This CDR3 has 16 residues. CDR1 and CDR2 from the germline V gene are MDHEN and SYDVKM. J lost 2 bases, V lost 2 bases, and 7 bases had no gene match. CDR3: CASSLPGTGMPYEQYF. The CDR3 DNA reads as TGTGCCAGCAGTTTACCCGGGACAGGGATGCCCTACGAGCAGTACTTC.

A remark on this clonotype: Just one base apart from a much larger clone, this may be a read error. The chain couples TRBV6-1 to TRBJ2-1; no clear D gene. The CDR3 has 14 amino acids. CDR1 is MNHNS and CDR2 is SASEGT in the germline V gene. CDR3 nucleotides: TGTGCCAGCAGTGAACCCCAGACAAGGTATGAGCATTTCTTC. It codes for CASSEPQTRYEHFF.

This clonotype was seen ten or more times. This sequence joins TRBV27 and TRBJ2-7; the match to TRBD2 covers 11 bases. Germline V lookup: CDR1 MNHEY, CDR2 SMNVEV (reference sequence). The CDR3 length is 16 residues. Trimming at V came to 3 bases and at J to 3 bases, leaving 7 bases not matched to a gene. CDR3 coding DNA: TGTGCCAGCAGTTTTGGGGAGGGGACTAGCGGCTACGAGCAGTACTTC. It yields the protein CASSFGEGTSGYEQYF.

The table lists this clonotype with a few counts. One end of the junction fails to match germline, which may point to a read error. This chain joins TRBV4-1 and TRBJ2-3, with D possibly matching TRBD2 (7 bases). The V gene's germline CDR1 is MGHRA and CDR2 YSYEKL. The CDR3 runs 16 residues. CDR3 in DNA: TGTGCCAGCAGCCCCGGGGACGGGGGGCCCACAGATACGCAGTATTTT. Its protein is CASSPGDGGPTDTQYF.

This clonotype was seen only a few times. This chain uses TRBV5-4 with TRBJ2-7; D may be TRBD2 (5 bases). Germline values: CDR1 SGHNT, CDR2 YYREEE (reference sequence). The V end lost 4 bases, the J end lost 1 base, and 15 bases lay between the germline ends. The CDR3 length is 15 residues. In DNA form, the CDR3 reads TGTGCCAGCAGCCAGCTAGCTGTCGGATCCTACGAGCAGTACTTC. Protein product: CASSQLAVGSYEQYF.

CDR3 DNA sequence: TGTGCCAGCAGCTGGGGCAGGGGGATGAACACTGAAGCTTTCTTT. Translation: CASSWGRGMNTEAFF. This sequence joins TRBV5-6 and TRBJ1-1; 7 bases line up with TRBD1. This CDR3 contains 15 residues. Trimming cost V 3 bases and J 0 bases; bases outside gene matches: 5. Germline V CDR1 and CDR2: SGHDT, YYEEEE.

In its sample, this clonotype was seen many times. V gene TRBV6-6 combines with J gene TRBJ2-4; D possibly corresponds to TRBD2 (6 bases). The germline CDR1 and CDR2 sequences are MNHNY and SVGAGI (reference sequence). CDR3 length: 15 residues. Trimming left V 0 bases short and J 11 bases short, with 17 bases between. CDR3 amino acids: CASSYSGGTSKVQYF. The DNA for the CDR3 is TGTGCCAGCAGTTACTCTGGAGGGACCTCCAAGGTTCAGTACTTC.

V is TRBV14 and J is TRBJ1-4; D is unresolved. The CDR3 is made up of 15 amino acids. Germline-derived CDR1 and CDR2 are SGHDN and FVKESK. V shed 5 bases and J shed 4 bases, with 14 bases lying between them. CDR3: CASSMRDASNEKLFF. The CDR3 DNA reads TGTGCCAGCAGCATGCGGGATGCGAGTAATGAAAAACTGTTTTTT. The whole variable domain, filled in from reference TRBV14 and TRBJ1-4, reads EAGVTQFPSHSVIEKGQTVTLRCDPISGHDNLYWYRRVMGKEIKFLLHFVKESKQDESGMPNNRFLAERTGGTYSTLKVQPAELEDSGVYFCASSMRDASNEKLFFGSGTQLSVL.

CDR3 loop: CASSLVASGGTSTDTQYF. CDR3 sequence (DNA): TGCGCCAGCAGCTTGGTTGCCAGCGGGGGGACTAGCACAGATACGCAGTATTTT. The chain uses TRBV5-1 and TRBJ2-3; TRBD2 agrees at 9 bases. The CDR3 runs 18 residues. The V segment lost 0 bases and the J segment 0 bases; nucleotides outside the gene matches: 8. Germline-derived CDR1 and CDR2 are SGHRS and YFSETQ.

The chain joins TRBV9 to TRBJ2-1, with TRBD2 matching 12 bases. This CDR3 spans 17 amino acids. Trimming took 3 bases from V and 8 from J; bases not matched to a gene: 12. Per germline, CDR1 SGDLS and CDR2 YYNGEE. The CDR3 protein is CASSADLAGGPPDEQFF. CDR3 DNA sequence: TGTGCCAGCAGCGCCGATCTAGCGGGGGGGCCTCCCGATGAGCAGTTCTTC. Full variable domain (remainder filled in from reference TRBV9 and TRBJ2-1): DSGVTQTPKHLITATGQRVTLRCSPRSGDLSVYWYQQSLDQGLQFLIQYYNGEERAKGNILERFSAQQFPDLHSELNLSSLELGDSALYFCASSADLAGGPPDEQFFGPGTRLTVL.

This clonotype was observed a handful of times. This sequence joins TRBV4-3 and TRBJ2-7, with TRBD2 as a possible D gene (6 bases). CDR1 is LGHNA and CDR2 is YSLEER in the germline V gene. V lost 0 bases to trimming and J lost 3 bases, with 9 bases between them. The CDR3 spans 14 residues. CDR3 in amino acids: CASSQDQGLYEQYF. CDR3 DNA: TGCGCCAGCAGCCAAGACCAGGGACTCTACGAGCAGTACTTC.

The rearrangement joins TRBV2 to TRBJ2-1, with a possible D match to TRBD2 (6 bases). In germline, CDR1 is SNHLY, CDR2 FYNNEI. The CDR3 is 15 residues long. V was shortened by 7 bases and J by 3 bases, with 16 bases between the two germline ends. The CDR3 coding sequence is TGTGCCAGCACAGCGGGCAACCCCAACTACAATGAGCAGTTCTTC. Translated: CASTAGNPNYNEQFF.

This chain joins TRBV19 and TRBJ2-7, with D unresolved. The CDR3 loop spans 11 amino acids. CDR1 is LNHDA, CDR2 SQIVND, per germline (reference sequence). The V end was cut by 11 bases, the J end by 5 bases, with 13 bases between. The CDR3 coding sequence is TGTGCCTCCCGCCGCGCCAACGAGCAGTACTTC. Translated: CASRRANEQYF.